These 27 T cell receptor beta chains share one sample of origin, sequenced in a study of Tregs in tolerant kidney transplant recipients. Profiled with immunoSEQ multiplex PCR; TCRdb holds only in-frame clones, not every one. The table records tens of thousands of clones, nearly 98% of them present only once. Sample: CD4+ T cells from blood, taken before the transplant. These receptors were collected from a human donor who received a combined kidney and bone marrow transplant.

The chain couples TRBV19 to TRBJ2-2, with D possibly being TRBD1 (6 bases). The V end lost 10 bases, the J end lost 1 base, and 13 bases lay between the germline ends. CDR1 LNHDA and CDR2 SQIVND come from the germline V gene (reference sequence). This CDR3 comprises 14 residues. The CDR3 sequence is CATMTGLNTGELFF. CDR3 sequence (DNA): TGTGCCACCATGACAGGATTGAACACCGGGGAGCTGTTTTTT.

V and J are TRBV2 and TRBJ2-5; 14 bases agree with TRBD2. The J segment lost 7 bases and the V segment lost 2 bases, leaving 27 bases of the junction unmatched. In germline, CDR1 is SNHLY, CDR2 FYNNEI. The CDR3 contains 23 residues. This CDR3 reads CASSESGLGLAGGVLKGLGTQYF. Written as DNA, the CDR3 is TGTGCCAGCAGTGAAAGTGGTTTAGGACTAGCGGGGGGAGTCCTAAAGGGCCTCGGGACCCAGTACTTC.

J is TRBJ2-1 and V is TRBV23-1; maybe TRBD2 (7 bases). TRBV23-1 is reported as an ORF; its role is uncertain. Deletions cut 3 bases from V and 3 bases from J, with 12 bases between. The CDR3 has 15 residues. As DNA, the CDR3 is TGCGCCAGCAGTCAGGGGGGGCAGGGCTACAATGAGCAGTTCTTC. It translates to CASSQGGQGYNEQFF.

CDR3: CASSSIASGSGTQYF. CDR3 bases: TGTGCCAGCAGCTCGATTGCTAGCGGGAGTGGGACCCAGTACTTC. This chain uses TRBV11-1 with TRBJ2-5; 10 bases agree with TRBD2. The CDR3 sequence is 15 residues long. From germline, CDR1 is SGHAT and CDR2 FQDESV (reference sequence). The J segment lost 7 bases and the V segment lost 4 bases, leaving 9 bases of the junction unmatched.

This chain uses TRBV7-2 with TRBJ2-7, with TRBD2 matching over 12 bases. Germline trimming cut 3 bases from V and 2 bases from J; bases unmatched to any gene: 5. The CDR3 consists of 16 residues. CDR1 is SGHTA, CDR2 FQGNSA, per germline. The CDR3 DNA follows: TGTGCCAGCAGCTTGGGGAGGACTAGCGGGGCCTACGAGCAGTACTTC. Protein: CASSLGRTSGAYEQYF.

V is TRBV30 and J is TRBJ1-4; possible D gene TRBD1, 6 bases. CDR1 is GTSNPN and CDR2 is SVGIG in the germline V gene (reference sequence). This CDR3 is built from 16 residues. Trimming removed 5 bases from V and 5 bases from J, with 21 bases in between. As DNA, the CDR3 is TGTGCCTGGTTAGGTAGGACAGCCAAACCAAATGAAAAACTGTTTTTT. It is translated as CAWLGRTAKPNEKLFF. Full variable domain (outside the CDR3, taken from reference TRBV30 and TRBJ1-4): SQTIHQWPATLVQPVGSPLSLECTVEGTSNPNLYWYRQAAGRGLQLLFYSVGIGQISSEVPQNLSASRPQDRQFILSSKKLLLSDSGFYLCAWLGRTAKPNEKLFFGSGTQLSVL.

The chain carries TRBV7-9 and TRBJ2-3; TRBD2 might be the D (6 bases). Trimming pared 5 bases from V and 4 bases from J, leaving 16 bases between. Germline V gives CDR1 SEHNR, CDR2 FQNEAQ (reference sequence). The CDR3 length is 15 residues. This chain's CDR3 is CASSESGRESDTQYF. In nucleotides, the CDR3 is TGTGCCAGCAGCGAATCGGGCCGGGAGTCAGATACGCAGTATTTT. Using reference TRBV7-9 and TRBJ2-3 for the parts outside the CDR3, the full variable domain is DTGVSQNPRHKITKRGQNVTFRCDPISEHNRLYWYRQTLGQGPEFLTYFQNEAQLEKSRLLSDRFSAERPKGSFSTLEIQRTEQGDSAMYLCASSESGRESDTQYFGPGTRLTVL.

CDR3 in amino acids: CASSYAIPGESSGNTIYF. CDR3 bases: TGTGCCAGCAGTTACGCGATTCCGGGGGAAAGCTCTGGAAACACCATATATTTT. The chain recombines TRBV6-7 with TRBJ1-3; possible D gene TRBD1, 5 bases. TRBV6-7 is treated as an ORF (open reading frame) with a function not yet certain. V was cut by 2 bases and J by 0 bases, with 17 bases left in between. There are 18 residues in the CDR3.

The rearrangement links TRBV6-6 to TRBJ2-1; a weak D match, TRBD2 (5 bases). The V gene lost 0 bases and the J gene lost 6 bases, with 9 bases spanning the gap. The CDR3 covers 14 residues. CDR1 MNHNY and CDR2 SVGAGI come from the germline V gene (reference sequence). CDR3: CASSYSRTVNEQFF. The CDR3 bases are TGTGCCAGCAGTTACTCTAGGACTGTCAATGAGCAGTTCTTC.

The chain recombines TRBV7-9 with TRBJ1-1, with TRBD1 identical over 12 bases. This CDR3 is built from 16 residues. J lost 7 bases, V lost 3 bases, and 9 bases had no gene match. Per the germline V gene, CDR1 is SEHNR and CDR2 is FQNEAQ (reference sequence). The CDR3: CASSFFQGQGAVEAFF. The CDR3 region has the DNA TGTGCCAGCAGCTTTTTCCAGGGACAGGGGGCGGTTGAAGCTTTCTTT.

This chain links TRBV9 with TRBJ2-1; 14 bases agree with TRBD2. The CDR3 length is 17 residues. Germline V gene lookup returns CDR1 SGDLS and CDR2 YYNGEE. J was trimmed by 7 bases and V by 3 bases; bases with no gene match: 9. CDR3: CASSEFGLAGGENEQFF. CDR3 DNA: TGTGCCAGCAGCGAGTTTGGACTAGCGGGAGGAGAAAATGAGCAGTTCTTC.

This clone was observed once. The CDR3 DNA reads as TGTGCCACATCCGGGACAGCGCGCCAGAAGCAGTACTTC. Its protein is CATSGTARQKQYF. The J gene is TRBJ2-7, the V gene TRBV10-3; 7 bases map to TRBD1. Germline assignment: CDR1 ENHRY and CDR2 SYGVKD. V was pared by 10 bases and J by 8 bases, with 14 bases of the junction left unmatched. The length of the CDR3 is 13 residues.

The chain joins TRBV23-1 to TRBJ1-2; tentatively, D is TRBD1 (5 bases). TRBV23-1 is given ORF status, its function remaining uncertain. The CDR3 spans 19 residues. Trimming removed 7 bases from V and 2 bases from J, with 29 bases in between. The CDR3 loop reads CASTFPRGGGRFLNYGYTF. Here the CDR3 DNA reads TGCGCCAGCACCTTCCCCCGCGGGGGGGGACGTTTCCTCAACTATGGCTACACCTTC.

This chain connects TRBV7-2 to TRBJ2-4; 10 bases line up with TRBD1. Germline V gene sequence: CDR1 SGHTA, CDR2 FQGNSA. With V trimmed by 3 bases and J by 8 bases, 1 base remained unmatched. The CDR3 loop spans 13 amino acids. The CDR3 coding sequence is TGTGCCAGCAGCTTCGGGACAGGGGACATTCAGTACTTC. Amino acid sequence: CASSFGTGDIQYF.

As to this clone: An end of the junction differs from the germline gene, which may be a read error. V and J are TRBV28 and TRBJ1-1; 9 bases align to TRBD1. The germline gives CDR1 MDHEN, CDR2 SYDVKM. The CDR3 spans 12 residues. The CDR3 loop is CASSPPDRGSLF. CDR3 sequence (DNA): TGTGCCAGCAGCCCCCCGGACAGGGGATCTCTCTTT.

V gene TRBV30 combines with J gene TRBJ1-6; D ambiguous. The V gene lost 2 bases and the J gene lost 9 bases, with 14 bases spanning the gap. CDR3 size: 14 residues. In germline, CDR1 is GTSNPN, CDR2 SVGIG (reference sequence). CDR3 nucleotide sequence: TGTGCCTGGAGTCCCGGCAGGTTCAGTTCACCCCTCCACTTT. As protein: CAWSPGRFSSPLHF.

The gene calls are TRBV7-3 and TRBJ2-3, with a tentative D call TRBD1 (6 bases). This CDR3 has 14 residues. V dropped 2 bases and J dropped 2 bases, with 8 bases sitting between them. Germline lookup yields CDR1 SGHTA and CDR2 FQGTGA. CDR3 residues: CASSLVGATDTQYF. The CDR3 DNA sequence: TGTGCCAGCAGCTTAGTGGGGGCCACAGATACGCAGTATTTT.

V and J are TRBV7-7 and TRBJ1-4; TRBD1 might be the D (6 bases). Germline V lookup: CDR1 SSHAT, CDR2 FNYEAQ (reference sequence). The CDR3 runs to 16 residues. The V gene lost 1 base and the J gene lost 6 bases, with 15 bases spanning the gap. The CDR3 DNA reads TGTGCCAGCAGCTTAGTCGACGGGGGGCTCCATGAAAAACTGTTTTTT. Amino acids: CASSLVDGGLHEKLFF.

The chain carries TRBV7-9 and TRBJ2-7; D may be TRBD2 (6 bases). The germline V gene encodes CDR1 SEHNR and CDR2 FQNEAQ (reference sequence). This CDR3 region has 19 residues. V was clipped by 3 bases and J by 0 bases, with 24 bases between them. DNA of the CDR3: TGTGCCAGCAGCTTTTGGGGTAGTGGCAGGGACTTGAGCTCCTACGAGCAGTACTTC. It translates to CASSFWGSGRDLSSYEQYF. Based on the CDR3 plus reference TRBV7-9 and TRBJ2-7, the full variable domain is DTGVSQNPRHKITKRGQNVTFRCDPISEHNRLYWYRQTLGQGPEFLTYFQNEAQLEKSRLLSDRFSAERPKGSFSTLEIQRTEQGDSAMYLCASSFWGSGRDLSSYEQYFGPGTRLTVT.

CDR3 loop: CASSPGTLSYNEQFF. In DNA, the CDR3 is TGTGCCAGCAGCCCCGGGACTCTCTCCTACAATGAGCAGTTCTTC. The chain combines TRBV5-4 with TRBJ2-1, with D possibly matching TRBD2 (6 bases). The CDR3 is made up of 15 amino acids. The ends were cut back, 4 bases at V and 0 bases at J, with 11 bases in the middle. Germline CDR1 and CDR2: SGHNT and YYREEE (reference sequence).

The chain has TRBV5-5 and TRBJ2-7; 7 bases match TRBD2. This CDR3 spans 16 amino acids. V was pared by 2 bases and J by 2 bases, with 10 bases of the junction left unmatched. Germline assignment: CDR1 SGHKS and CDR2 YYEKEE (reference sequence). As DNA, the CDR3 is TGTGCCAGCAGCTTTCAGCGGCGGGGGAACCCCTACGAGCAGTACTTC. Its protein is CASSFQRRGNPYEQYF.

The chain has TRBV19 and TRBJ2-1, with 9 bases fitting TRBD1. Germline lookup yields CDR1 LNHDA and CDR2 SQIVND (reference sequence). The CDR3 has 15 residues. With 4 bases clipped from V and 7 bases from J, the junction kept 8 bases outside the gene matches. This chain's CDR3 is CASSTGTGRGNEQFF. CDR3 coding DNA: TGTGCCAGTAGTACCGGGACAGGGAGAGGGAATGAGCAGTTCTTC.

The chain carries TRBV19 and TRBJ2-3; 8 nucleotides align to TRBD2. Germline values: CDR1 LNHDA, CDR2 SQIVND (reference sequence). Losses at the gene ends were 1 base for V and 3 bases for J; bases not matched to a gene: 9. This CDR3 is built from 17 residues. CDR3: CASSIGAPTSVTDTQYF. In DNA, the CDR3 is TGTGCCAGTAGTATAGGGGCACCGACTAGCGTAACAGATACGCAGTATTTT.

The chain couples TRBV10-1 to TRBJ2-2, with D uncertain. The CDR3 runs 12 residues. Trimming removed 10 bases at V and 3 bases at J, with 9 bases between. Germline CDR1 WNHNN, CDR2 SYGVQD (reference sequence). The CDR3 DNA reads TGCGCCACCGAAACTTACACCGGGGAGCTGTTTTTT. As protein: CATETYTGELFF.

Concerning this clone: A read error may account for a junction end that differs from germline. The rearrangement joins TRBV7-3 to TRBJ2-1; 12 bases line up with TRBD2. Germline CDR1 SGHTA, CDR2 FQGTGA. CDR3 length equals 14 residues. The CDR3 sequence is CASSPGLTSGRIIF. The CDR3 DNA reads TGTGCCAGCAGCCCGGGGCTGACTAGCGGGAGAATCATCTTC.

V is TRBV5-1 and J is TRBJ2-7; weak D call: TRBD1 (5 bases). The germline V and J ends were trimmed by 0 bases and 7 bases, with 8 bases remaining between them. CDR1 is SGHRS and CDR2 is YFSETQ in the germline V gene. This CDR3 comprises 12 residues. The CDR3 protein is CASSLAGQEQYF. The CDR3 DNA follows: TGCGCCAGCAGCTTGGCAGGGCAGGAGCAGTACTTC.

As DNA, the CDR3 is TGTGCCAGCAGCCAAGTACAGGGGAGCTCCTACGAGCAGTACTTC. Translation gives CASSQVQGSSYEQYF. V and J are TRBV4-2 and TRBJ2-7, with 7 bases matching TRBD1. The CDR3 totals 15 residues. Germline assignment: CDR1 LGHNA and CDR2 YNFKEQ. V was pared by 1 base and J by 0 bases, with 3 bases of the junction left unmatched.